This T cell receptor beta chain derives from a study of CD8 T cells in ankylosing spondylitis. General study results and limits: There was reportedly significant enrichment of clones that were disease-linked in matched ankylosing spondylitis synovial fluid. CD8+ disease-linked clones were present at relatively low frequencies in blood.

About this clonotype itself: The target antigen is unknown.

Quantitative molecular-barcoded 5'-RACE generated the TCR beta libraries. TCRdb called the 5' RACE reads again in MiXCR, with one record for every CDR3 protein. The data show about 300,000 distinct CDR3 sequences, under 25% seen once. Sample: blood, either unsorted or a sorted T cell fraction (not recorded which). The TCR was taken from a female donor with ankylosing spondylitis or in good health (not recorded which).

The CDR3 loop reads CASSRVGRSGDTQYF. The CDR3 DNA reads TGCGCCAGCAGCCGCGTTGGACGGTCCGGAGATACGCAGTATTTT. The chain combines TRBV5-1 with TRBJ2-3, with D hard to call. The V gene's germline CDR1 is SGHRS and CDR2 YFSETQ. Trimming cost V 4 bases and J 5 bases, with 17 bases left between them. The CDR3 runs 15 residues.